This T cell receptor (beta chain) is drawn from a study of response to subunit inactivated influenza vaccine. General observations from the study: Every seasonal influenza vaccination brings in few new T cells, the authors suggested.

Notes on this clonotype: Its antigen is still unknown.

In germline, CDR1 is LNHNV, CDR2 YYDKDF (reference sequence). This CDR3 has 15 amino acids. With V trimmed by 3 bases and J by 6 bases, 3 bases remained unmatched. TCRdb re-called the RT-PCR reads through MiXCR, storing one row per CDR3 protein. The table records approximately 230,000 distinct CDR3 sequences, more than 10% of them present only once. The receptor comes from a man aged 45 to 65 who received an inactivated influenza vaccine. This specimen was non-naive T cells sorted from PBMCs, taken 14 days before vaccination. The chain links TRBV15 to TRBJ2-7; 15 nucleotides align to TRBD2. The CDR3 loop reads CATSREGLAGGEQYF. In DNA form, the CDR3 reads TGTGCCACCAGCAGGGAGGGACTAGCGGGAGGCGAGCAGTACTTC.